The 9 T cell receptor beta chains listed next were all sequenced from one sample in a study of response to subunit inactivated influenza vaccine. TCRdb itself ran the RT-PCR reads through MiXCR, one entry per CDR3 protein. This table holds approximately 520,000 distinct CDR3 sequences, roughly 23% found once. This specimen consisted of CD4+ T cells sorted from PBMCs, obtained less than 6 days after vaccination. The receptors come from a man aged 50 to 59 who received an inactivated influenza vaccine.

This chain connects TRBV9 to TRBJ2-1; TRBD2 matches at 10 bases. Losses at the gene ends were 0 bases for V and 6 bases for J; bases not matched to a gene: 3. Germline V gene sequence: CDR1 SGDLS, CDR2 YYNGEE. The CDR3 runs 15 residues. CDR3 residues: CASSVVTSGRNEQFF. The CDR3 nucleotides are TGTGCCAGCAGCGTAGTGACTAGCGGGCGCAATGAGCAGTTCTTC. Supplemented by reference TRBV9 and TRBJ2-1, the full variable domain reads DSGVTQTPKHLITATGQRVTLRCSPRSGDLSVYWYQQSLDQGLQFLIQYYNGEERAKGNILERFSAQQFPDLHSELNLSSLELGDSALYFCASSVVTSGRNEQFFGPGTRLTVL.

This clonotype showed up just a few times. The chain links TRBV25-1 to TRBJ1-6, with D possibly being TRBD1 (5 bases). CDR1 MGHDK and CDR2 SYGVNS come from the germline V gene. The CDR3 consists of 18 residues. V lost 6 bases to trimming and J lost 0 bases, with 18 bases between them. CDR3 nucleotide sequence: TGTGCCAGCAGCCCCCAGGGAACACTGAGCTCCTATAATTCACCCCTCCACTTT. Translation: CASSPQGTLSSYNSPLHF.

V gene TRBV18 combines with J gene TRBJ2-3; D might be TRBD2 (5 bases). The CDR3 has 14 amino acids. V gave up 6 bases and J gave up 0 bases, with 10 bases separating them. The germline V gene has CDR1 KGHSH and CDR2 LQKENI. The CDR3 bases are TGTGCCAGCTCCCGACGGGATAGCACAGATACGCAGTATTTT. Translating it yields CASSRRDSTDTQYF.

There are a few counts of this clonotype. V gene TRBV27 combines with J gene TRBJ2-1; 9 nucleotides match TRBD2. Germline V gene sequence: CDR1 MNHEY, CDR2 SMNVEV (reference sequence). V lost 4 bases and J lost 3; bases outside the gene matches: 4. The CDR3 consists of 15 residues. The DNA for the CDR3 is TGTGCCAGCAGTTCCGGACTAGCGTACTACAATGAGCAGTTCTTC. Translated: CASSSGLAYYNEQFF.

The sample holds a few counts of this clonotype. The J gene is TRBJ1-1, the V gene TRBV5-1; possible D gene TRBD1, 6 bases. Germline CDR1 and CDR2: SGHRS and YFSETQ. V lost 0 bases to trimming and J lost 1 base, with 10 bases between them. The CDR3 contains 15 residues. The CDR3 bases are TGCGCCAGCAGCTTGGTAGGACAGTCGAACACTGAAGCTTTCTTT. Its translation is CASSLVGQSNTEAFF.

In its sample, this clonotype was seen a few times. V gene TRBV7-2 combines with J gene TRBJ2-1; no reliable D call. V lost 0 bases and J lost 7, with 10 bases in between. The CDR3 has 14 amino acids. CDR1 is SGHTA and CDR2 is FQGNSA in the germline V gene. The CDR3 nucleotides are TGTGCCAGCAGCTTAGCAACACACGGGAATGAGCAGTTCTTC. It encodes CASSLATHGNEQFF.

This clonotype showed up just once. This sequence joins TRBV18 and TRBJ1-5, with D unresolved. Germline CDR1 KGHSH, CDR2 LQKENI. The CDR3 is made up of 14 amino acids. Trimming cost V 3 bases and J 7 bases, with 13 bases left between them. The CDR3 bases are TGTGCCAGCTCACCGGGCAAATTAGGGCAGCCCCAGCATTTT. Protein sequence: CASSPGKLGQPQHF.

The rearrangement uses TRBV6-1 and TRBJ2-7, with D tentatively TRBD1 or TRBD2 (5 bases each). In germline, CDR1 is MNHNS, CDR2 SASEGT. Trimming cost V 6 bases and J 3 bases, with 12 bases left between them. CDR3 length: 13 amino acids. The DNA for the CDR3 is TGTGCCAGCAGGCCCGGGGACCACTACGAGCAGTACTTC. Translated, it gives CASRPGDHYEQYF.

Only a few counts were recorded for this clonotype. CDR3 residues: CASSSKTVSYNEQFF. The CDR3 nucleotides are TGTGCCAGCAGTTCTAAGACAGTCTCCTACAATGAGCAGTTCTTC. The chain carries TRBV12-3 or TRBV12-4 and TRBJ2-1; TRBD1 might be the D (5 bases). This CDR3 region has 15 residues. V lost 4 bases to trimming and J lost 0 bases, with 10 bases between them.